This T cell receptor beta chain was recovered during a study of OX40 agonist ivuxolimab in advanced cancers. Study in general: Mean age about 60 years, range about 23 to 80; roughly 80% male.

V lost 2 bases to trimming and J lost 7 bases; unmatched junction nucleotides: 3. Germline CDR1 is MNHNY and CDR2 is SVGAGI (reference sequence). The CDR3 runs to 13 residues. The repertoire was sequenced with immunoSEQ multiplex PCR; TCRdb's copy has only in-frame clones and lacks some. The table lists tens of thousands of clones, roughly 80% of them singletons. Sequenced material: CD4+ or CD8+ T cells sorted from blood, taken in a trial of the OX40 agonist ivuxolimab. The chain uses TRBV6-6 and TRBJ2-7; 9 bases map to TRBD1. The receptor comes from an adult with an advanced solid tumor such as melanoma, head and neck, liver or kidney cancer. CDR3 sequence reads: CASSYGTGQEQYF. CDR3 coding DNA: TGTGCCAGCAGTTACGGGACAGGGCAAGAGCAGTACTTC.